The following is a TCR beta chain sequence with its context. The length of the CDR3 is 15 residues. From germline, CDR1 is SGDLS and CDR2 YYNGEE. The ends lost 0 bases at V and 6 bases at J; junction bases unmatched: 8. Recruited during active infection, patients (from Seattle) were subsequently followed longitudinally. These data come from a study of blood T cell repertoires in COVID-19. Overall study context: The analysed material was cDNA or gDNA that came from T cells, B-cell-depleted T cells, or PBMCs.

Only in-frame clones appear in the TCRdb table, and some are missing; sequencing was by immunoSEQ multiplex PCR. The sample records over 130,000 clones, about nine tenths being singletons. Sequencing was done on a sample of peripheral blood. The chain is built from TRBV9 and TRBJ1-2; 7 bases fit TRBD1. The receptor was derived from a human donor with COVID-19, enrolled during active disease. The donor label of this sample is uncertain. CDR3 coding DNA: TGTGCCAGCAGCGTAGCGCCCAGGGGGATAGATGGCTACACCTTC. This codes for CASSVAPRGIDGYTF.